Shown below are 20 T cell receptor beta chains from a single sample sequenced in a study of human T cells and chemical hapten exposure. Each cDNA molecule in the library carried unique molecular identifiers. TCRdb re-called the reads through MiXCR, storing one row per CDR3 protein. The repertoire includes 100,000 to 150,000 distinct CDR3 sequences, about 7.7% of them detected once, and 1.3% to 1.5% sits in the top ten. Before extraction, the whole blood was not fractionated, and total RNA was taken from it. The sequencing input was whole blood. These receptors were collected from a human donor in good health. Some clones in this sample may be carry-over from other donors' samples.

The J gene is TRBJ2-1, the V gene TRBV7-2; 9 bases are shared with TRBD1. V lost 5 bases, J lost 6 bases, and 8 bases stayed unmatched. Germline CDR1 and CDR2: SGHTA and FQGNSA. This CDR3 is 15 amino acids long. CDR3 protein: CASSADRDRVNEQFF. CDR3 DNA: TGTGCCAGCAGCGCCGACCGGGACAGGGTCAATGAGCAGTTCTTC.

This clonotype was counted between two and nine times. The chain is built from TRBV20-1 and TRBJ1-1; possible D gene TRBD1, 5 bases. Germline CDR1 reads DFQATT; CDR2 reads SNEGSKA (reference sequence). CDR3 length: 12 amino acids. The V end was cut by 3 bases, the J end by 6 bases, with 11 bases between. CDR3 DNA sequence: TGCAGTGCTAGCAAGGGGATCGCTGAAGCTTTCTTT. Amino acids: CSASKGIAEAFF.

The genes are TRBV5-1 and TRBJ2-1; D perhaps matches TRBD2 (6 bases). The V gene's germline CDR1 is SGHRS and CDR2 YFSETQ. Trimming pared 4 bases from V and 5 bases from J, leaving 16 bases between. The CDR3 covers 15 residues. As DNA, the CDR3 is TGCGCCAGCAGCGACCCCACTAGCCACGACAATGAGCAGTTCTTC. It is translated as CASSDPTSHDNEQFF.

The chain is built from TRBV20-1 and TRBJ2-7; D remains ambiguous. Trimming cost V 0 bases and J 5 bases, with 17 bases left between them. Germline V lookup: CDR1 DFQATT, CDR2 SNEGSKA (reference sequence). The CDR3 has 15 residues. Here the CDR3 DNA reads TGCAGTGCTAGAGATTTGGGTGAGGATCTACACGAGCAGTACTTC. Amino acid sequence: CSARDLGEDLHEQYF.

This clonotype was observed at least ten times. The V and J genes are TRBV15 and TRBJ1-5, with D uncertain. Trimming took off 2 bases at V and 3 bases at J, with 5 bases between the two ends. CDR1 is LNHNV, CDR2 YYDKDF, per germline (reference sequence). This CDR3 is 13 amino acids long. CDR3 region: CATSRQVNQPQHF. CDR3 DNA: TGTGCCACCAGCAGACAGGTCAATCAGCCCCAGCATTTT.

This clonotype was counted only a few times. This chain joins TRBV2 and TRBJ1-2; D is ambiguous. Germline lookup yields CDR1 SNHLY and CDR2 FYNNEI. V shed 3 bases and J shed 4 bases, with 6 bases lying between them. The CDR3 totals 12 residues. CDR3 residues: CASSDPSYGYTF. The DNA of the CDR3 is TGTGCCAGCAGTGATCCCAGCTATGGCTACACCTTC.

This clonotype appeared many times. Written as DNA, the CDR3 is TGTGCCAGCAGTCCCGGGACAGGGGGAAGTAGTGGAGCTTTCTTT. Its translation: CASSPGTGGSSGAFF. This rearrangement joins TRBV6-5 to TRBJ1-1, with 11 bases matching TRBD1. CDR1 and CDR2 (germline): MNHEY, SVGAGI. V dropped 5 bases and J dropped 10; count of bases not matched to a gene: 12. The CDR3 spans 15 residues.

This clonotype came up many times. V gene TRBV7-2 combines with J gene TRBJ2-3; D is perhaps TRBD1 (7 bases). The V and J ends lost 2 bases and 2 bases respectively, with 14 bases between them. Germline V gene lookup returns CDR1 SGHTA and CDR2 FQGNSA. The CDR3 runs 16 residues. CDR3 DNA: TGTGCCAGCAGCTTAAGACAGGGAGGTGACACAGATACGCAGTATTTT. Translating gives CASSLRQGGDTDTQYF.

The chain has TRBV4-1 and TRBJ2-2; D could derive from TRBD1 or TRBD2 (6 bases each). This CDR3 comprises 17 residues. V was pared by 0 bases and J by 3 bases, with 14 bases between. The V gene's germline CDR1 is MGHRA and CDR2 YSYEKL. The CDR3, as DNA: TGCGCCAGCAGCCAAGACGAACAGGGAGGTTACACCGGGGAGCTGTTTTTT. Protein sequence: CASSQDEQGGYTGELFF.

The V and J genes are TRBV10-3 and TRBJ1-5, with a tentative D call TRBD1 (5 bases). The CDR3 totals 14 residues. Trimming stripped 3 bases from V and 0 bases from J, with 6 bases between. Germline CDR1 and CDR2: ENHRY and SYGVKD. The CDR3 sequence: CAISDGASNQPQHF. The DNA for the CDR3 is TGTGCCATCAGTGATGGGGCTAGCAATCAGCCCCAGCATTTT.

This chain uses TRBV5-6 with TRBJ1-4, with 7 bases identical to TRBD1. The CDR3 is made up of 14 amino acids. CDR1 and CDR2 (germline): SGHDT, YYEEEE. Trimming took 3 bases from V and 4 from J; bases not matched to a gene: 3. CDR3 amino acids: CASSWGQINEKLFF. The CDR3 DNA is TGTGCCAGCAGCTGGGGACAGATTAATGAAAAACTGTTTTTT. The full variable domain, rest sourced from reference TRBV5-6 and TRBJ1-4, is DAGVTQSPTHLIKTRGQQVTLRCSPKSGHDTVSWYQQALGQGPQFIFQYYEEEERQRGNFPDRFSGHQFPNYSSELNVNALLLGDSALYLCASSWGQINEKLFFGSGTQLSVL.

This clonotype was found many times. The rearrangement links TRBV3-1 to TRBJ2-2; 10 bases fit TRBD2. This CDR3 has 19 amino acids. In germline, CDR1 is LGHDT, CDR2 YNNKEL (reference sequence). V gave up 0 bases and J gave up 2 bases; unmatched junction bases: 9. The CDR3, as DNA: TGTGCCAGCAGCCAAGATCCCTTCGGACTAGCGGCTAACACCGGGGAGCTGTTTTTT. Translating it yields CASSQDPFGLAANTGELFF.

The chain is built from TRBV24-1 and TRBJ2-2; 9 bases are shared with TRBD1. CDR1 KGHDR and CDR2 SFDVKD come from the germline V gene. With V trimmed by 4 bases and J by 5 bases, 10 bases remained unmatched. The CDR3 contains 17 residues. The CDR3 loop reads CATSERDRVGGTGELFF. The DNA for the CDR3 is TGTGCCACCAGTGAACGGGACAGGGTTGGGGGAACCGGGGAGCTGTTTTTT.

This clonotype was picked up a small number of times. CDR3 loop: CASSPEGPGANVLTF. In nucleotides, the CDR3 is TGTGCCAGCAGCCCGGAAGGTCCTGGGGCCAACGTCCTGACTTTC. The chain is built from TRBV6-5 and TRBJ2-6, with no clear D. Germline CDR1 is MNHEY and CDR2 is SVGAGI. The CDR3 consists of 15 residues. V lost 6 bases, J lost 2 bases, and 11 bases lay in between.

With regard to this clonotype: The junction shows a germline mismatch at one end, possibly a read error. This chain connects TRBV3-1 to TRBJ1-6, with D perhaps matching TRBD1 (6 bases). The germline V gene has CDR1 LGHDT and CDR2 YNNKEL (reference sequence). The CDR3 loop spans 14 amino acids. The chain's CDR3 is CASSQVGEQGTFRF. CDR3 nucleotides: TGTGCCAGCAGCCAAGTGGGTGAACAGGGAACTTTTCGCTTT. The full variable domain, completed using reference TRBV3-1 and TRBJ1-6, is DTAVSQTPKYLVTQMGNDKSIKCEQNLGHDTMYWYKQDSKKFLKIMFSYNNKELIINETVPNRFSPKSPDKAHLNLHINSLELGDSAVYFCASSQVGEQGTFRFGNGTRLTVT.

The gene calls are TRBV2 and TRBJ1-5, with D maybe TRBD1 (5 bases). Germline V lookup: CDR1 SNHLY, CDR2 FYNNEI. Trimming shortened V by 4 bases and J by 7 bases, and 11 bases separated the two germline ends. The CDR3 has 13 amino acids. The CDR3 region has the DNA TGTGCCAGCAGTGCCAGGGCTCAGCAGCCCCAGCATTTT. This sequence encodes CASSARAQQPQHF. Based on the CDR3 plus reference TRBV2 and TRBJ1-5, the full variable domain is EPEVTQTPSHQVTQMGQEVILRCVPISNHLYFYWYRQILGQKVEFLVSFYNNEISEKSEIFDDQFSVERPDGSNFTLKIRSTKLEDSAMYFCASSARAQQPQHFGDGTRLSIL.

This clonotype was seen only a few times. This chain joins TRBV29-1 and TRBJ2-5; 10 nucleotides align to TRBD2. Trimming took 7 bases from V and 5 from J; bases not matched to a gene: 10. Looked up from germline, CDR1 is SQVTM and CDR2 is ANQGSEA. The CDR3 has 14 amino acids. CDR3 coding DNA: TGCAGCGCCGTCCCAGCGGGAGGGGGTGAGACCCAGTACTTC. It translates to CSAVPAGGGETQYF.

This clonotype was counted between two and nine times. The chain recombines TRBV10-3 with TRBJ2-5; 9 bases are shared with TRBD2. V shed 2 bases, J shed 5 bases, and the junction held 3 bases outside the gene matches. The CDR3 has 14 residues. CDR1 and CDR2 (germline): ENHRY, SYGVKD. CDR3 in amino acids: CAISEGTSFETQYF. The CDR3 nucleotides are TGTGCCATCAGTGAGGGGACTAGCTTTGAGACCCAGTACTTC.

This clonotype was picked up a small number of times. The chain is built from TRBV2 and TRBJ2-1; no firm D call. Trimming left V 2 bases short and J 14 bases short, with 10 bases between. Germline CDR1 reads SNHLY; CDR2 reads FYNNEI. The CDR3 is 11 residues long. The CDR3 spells CASSEPDRKFF. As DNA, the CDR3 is TGTGCCAGCAGTGAACCGGACCGCAAGTTCTTC.

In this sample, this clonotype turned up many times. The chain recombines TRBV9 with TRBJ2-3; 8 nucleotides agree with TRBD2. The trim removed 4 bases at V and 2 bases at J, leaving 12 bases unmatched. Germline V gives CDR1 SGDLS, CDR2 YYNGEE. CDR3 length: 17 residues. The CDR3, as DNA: TGTGCCAGCAGCATTTACCCAGCGGGAGTTTCCACAGATACGCAGTATTTT. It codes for CASSIYPAGVSTDTQYF.